A selection of T cell receptor beta chains follows, all from one sample in a study of blood T cell repertoires in COVID-19. The method was immunoSEQ multiplex PCR; TCRdb's version includes in-frame clones alone and lacks a portion of them. The sample contains just over 300,000 clones, just under 90% of which appear only once. The specimen sequenced was peripheral blood. The receptors were gathered from a woman aged 30 to 39 with COVID-19, enrolled during active disease. The CDR3 runs from the conserved cysteine through the conserved F or W. D genes are given only for firm matches. Not all rows give a size; the values are once, few, many and, for expanded clones, a class.

D gene,V gene,clone size,J gene,CDR3 length,CDR3 protein,CDR3 DNA
TRBD1,TRBV29-1,NA,TRBJ1-2,14,CSTGTGADVYGYTF,TGCAGCACGGGGACAGGGGCCGACGTCTATGGCTACACCTTC
NA,TRBV29-1,NA,TRBJ2-2,13,CSVGEERTGELFF,TGCAGCGTCGGAGAGGAGCGCACCGGGGAGCTGTTTTTT
TRBD1,TRBV19,once,TRBJ1-1,16,CAIRDRARAPNTEAFF,TGTGCCATCCGGGACAGGGCGAGAGCCCCGAACACTGAAGCTTTCTTT
TRBD1,TRBV6-6,NA,TRBJ1-5,14,CASSYDREDQPQHF,TGTGCCAGCAGTTATGACAGGGAAGATCAGCCCCAGCATTTT
TRBD2,TRBV7-9,once,TRBJ2-5,14,CASSQGLAVETQYF,TGTGCCAGCAGCCAAGGACTAGCGGTTGAGACCCAGTACTTC
NA,TRBV2,NA,TRBJ1-4,15,CASSDDRYPNEKLFF,TGTGCCAGCAGCGACGACAGGTACCCTAATGAAAAACTGTTTTTT
TRBD1,TRBV7-3,NA,TRBJ1-2,13,CASSSTGGNGYTF,TGTGCCAGCAGCTCGACAGGGGGTAATGGCTACACCTTC
TRBD2,TRBV10-2,NA,TRBJ2-1,14,CASLAGGSYNEQFF,TGCGCCAGCCTGGCGGGGGGCTCCTACAATGAGCAGTTCTTC
NA,TRBV6-5,NA,TRBJ1-5,15,CASSYGQGSNQPQHF,TGTGCCAGCAGTTATGGACAAGGCAGCAATCAGCCCCAGCATTTT
TRBD1,TRBV7-9,NA,TRBJ1-6,16,CASSQFGDRRNSPLHF,TGTGCCAGCAGCCAATTCGGGGACAGGAGGAATTCACCCCTCCACTTT
NA,TRBV11-1,NA,TRBJ2-3,14,CASSQTSEGNTQYF,TGTGCCAGCAGCCAAACCAGCGAGGGCAATACGCAGTATTTT
TRBD1,TRBV5-1,NA,TRBJ2-5,16,CASSLGQGAAQETQYF,TGCGCCAGCAGCTTGGGTCAGGGGGCGGCGCAAGAGACCCAGTACTTC
TRBD1,TRBV19,NA,TRBJ2-5,16,CASSIRVWTGEETQYF,TGTGCCAGTAGTATTAGGGTTTGGACAGGGGAAGAGACCCAGTACTTC
TRBD1,TRBV6-5,few,TRBJ1-6,15,CASNQSNRGNSPLHF,TGTGCCAGCAACCAAAGTAACAGGGGTAATTCACCCCTCCACTTT
TRBD1,TRBV3-1/TRBV3-2,once,TRBJ1-2,14,CASSHGQGADGYTF,TGTGCCAGCAGCCACGGACAGGGGGCGGATGGCTACACCTTC
TRBD2,TRBV10-1,NA,TRBJ2-1,15,CASSESSGGYIEQFF,TGCGCCAGCAGTGAGTCGAGCGGGGGGTATATTGAGCAGTTCTTC
TRBD1,TRBV6-5,NA,TRBJ1-3,14,CASSYTGGGNTIYF,TGTGCCAGCAGTTACACAGGGGGTGGAAACACCATATATTTT
TRBD1,TRBV5-4,NA,TRBJ2-5,15,CASSPDRGQTETQYF,TGTGCCAGCAGCCCGGACAGGGGGCAGACAGAGACCCAGTACTTC
TRBD1,TRBV5-1,NA,TRBJ1-1,14,CASSTGTGNTEAFF,TGCGCCAGCAGCACAGGGACAGGGAACACTGAAGCTTTCTTT
TRBD1,TRBV28,NA,TRBJ2-2,16,CASSRPGTGVAGELFF,TGTGCCAGCAGCCGTCCCGGGACAGGGGTTGCCGGGGAGCTGTTTTTT
TRBD2,TRBV11-3,once,TRBJ2-1,18,CASSLVIVGGGTTNEQFF,TGTGCCAGCAGCTTAGTTATCGTAGGCGGGGGGACTACCAATGAGCAGTTCTTC
NA,TRBV5-4,NA,TRBJ2-7,13,CASSLNPGNEQYF,TGTGCCAGCAGTCTTAACCCAGGAAACGAGCAGTACTTC
NA,TRBV2,NA,TRBJ1-5,14,CASSGGGRYQPQHF,TGTGCCAGCAGTGGCGGGGGGCGATATCAGCCCCAGCATTTT
NA,TRBV28,NA,TRBJ1-2,14,CASTRRSPNYGYTF,TGTGCCAGCACCCGAAGGAGTCCTAACTATGGCTACACCTTC
NA,TRBV19,NA,TRBJ1-3,16,CASSIGGGYSGNTIYF,TGTGCCAGTAGTATAGGGGGGGGCTACTCTGGAAACACCATATATTTT
TRBD2,TRBV6-1,NA,TRBJ2-1,19,CASSESFPPGTSSYNEQFF,TGTGCCAGCAGTGAAAGTTTCCCGCCCGGGACTAGCTCCTACAATGAGCAGTTCTTC
NA,TRBV19,NA,TRBJ1-6,16,CASSIGFSVGDSPLHF,TGTGCCAGTAGTATAGGTTTTTCGGTAGGAGATTCACCCCTCCACTTT
TRBD1,TRBV19,NA,TRBJ1-6,14,CASKQQGRNSPLHF,TGTGCCAGTAAACAACAGGGGAGGAATTCACCCCTCCACTTT
NA,TRBV5-5,NA,TRBJ1-5,15,CASSLDSGLNQPQHF,TGTGCCAGCAGCTTGGACAGCGGACTTAATCAGCCCCAGCATTTT
TRBD1,TRBV7-8,NA,TRBJ1-5,15,CASSLPGQGNQPQHF,TGTGCCAGCAGCTTGCCGGGACAGGGCAATCAGCCCCAGCATTTT
TRBD1,TRBV29-1,NA,TRBJ1-1,13,CSGWTGLNTEAFF,TGCAGCGGATGGACAGGGCTGAACACTGAAGCTTTCTTT
NA,TRBV9,NA,TRBJ1-4,15,CASSPHRDGREKLFF,TGTGCCAGCAGCCCACACAGGGACGGGCGAGAAAAACTGTTTTTT
NA,TRBV19,NA,TRBJ2-5,14,CASSPKQKGETQYF,TGTGCCAGTAGCCCAAAACAGAAGGGGGAGACCCAGTACTTC
NA,TRBV10-3,few,TRBJ1-1,15,CAISDQGTALAEAFF,TGTGCCATCAGTGACCAGGGGACCGCTCTCGCCGAAGCTTTCTTT